One sample yielded the 2 T cell receptor beta chains listed below, sequenced in a study of cytomegalovirus exposure and HLA in healthy donors. The PCR ran on 60 Vbeta and 13 Jbeta primers. Libraries were prepared by immunoSEQ multiplex PCR; TCRdb keeps only in-frame clonotypes and omits some of them. This table has more than 95,000 clones, 60% to 80% appearing once. The specimen was PBMCs. Receptors were obtained from a young man in good health and CMV-seronegative.

The chain couples TRBV9 to TRBJ2-3; possible D gene TRBD2, 7 bases. Germline CDR1 SGDLS, CDR2 YYNGEE. CDR3 length: 15 residues. V shed 3 bases and J shed 3 bases, with 14 bases lying between them. CDR3 residues: CASSGGGRATDTQYF. The CDR3, as DNA: TGTGCCAGCAGCGGGGGGGGCAGGGCAACAGATACGCAGTATTTT.

The chain uses TRBV7-3 and TRBJ2-2; no firm D call. The CDR3 is made up of 14 amino acids. Germline V gene lookup returns CDR1 SGHTA and CDR2 FQGTGA. V was trimmed by 4 bases and J by 4 bases, leaving 10 bases between them. The DNA for the CDR3 is TGTGCCAGCAGCTCCTCAATTAGCACCGGGGAGCTGTTTTTT. Protein sequence: CASSSSISTGELFF.